This T cell receptor beta chain was recorded in a study of T cell responses to AZD1222 COVID-19 vaccine. Study-level points and caveats: A reported finding is that nearly half of spike-specific TCRs target unmutated variant regions. No day 14 peak samples; only post-peak repertoires were characterized. The donor group comprised mostly white British people and more females; the analysis possibly underestimated clonal diversity.

CDR1 is KGHDR and CDR2 is SFDVKD in the germline V gene. This CDR3 region has 15 residues. V was trimmed by 0 bases and J by 6 bases, leaving 10 bases between them. For this clone: Its antigen is not known.

Measured with immunoSEQ multiplex PCR; TCRdb has only the in-frame clones, and not every one. The profile shows approximately 70,000 clones, approximately 89% of them singletons. This sequence was found in an adult who received the MenACWY meningococcal vaccine as a control. The genes are TRBV24-1 and TRBJ2-2; D could derive from TRBD1 or TRBD2 (5 bases each). The source was peripheral blood, collected 28 days after the second dose of the MenACWY control vaccine. The CDR3 coding sequence is TGTGCCACCAGTGATTTGTGGGGGACGGCCGGGGAGCTGTTTTTT. Translation: CATSDLWGTAGELFF.